The rows below give T cell receptor beta chains drawn from one sample of a study of TIL therapy for anti-PD-1-resistant metastatic lung cancer. The method was immunoSEQ multiplex PCR; TCRdb's version includes in-frame clones alone and lacks a portion of them. The repertoire consists of roughly 57,000 clones, with 70% to 90% occurring once and the leading ten covering just under 3%. Sequenced here: blood, sampled at baseline. Receptor source: a person aged 25 to 80 with non-small cell lung cancer. Each CDR3 is given with its conserved first and last residue. The order of the fields is V gene, D gene, clone size, J gene, CDR3 length, CDR3 protein, CDR3 DNA. The D gene is left open where the match is weak. Size values are once, few and many counts, or a class for expanded clones, and some rows have none.

V: TRBV29-1
D: .
size: .
J: TRBJ2-2
length: 14
CDR3: CSVAGQGNTGELFF
DNA: TGCAGCGTTGCGGGCCAGGGGAACACCGGGGAGCTGTTTTTT

V: TRBV2
D: .
size: .
J: TRBJ2-7
length: 13
CDR3: CASRDVISYEQYF
DNA: TGTGCCAGCAGGGACGTAATCTCCTACGAGCAGTACTTC

V: TRBV6-2/TRBV6-3
D: .
size: .
J: TRBJ2-5
length: 15
CDR3: CASSYNNGRGETQYF
DNA: TGTGCCAGCAGTTACAACAATGGAAGGGGAGAGACCCAGTACTTC

V: TRBV4-2
D: .
size: few
J: TRBJ1-6
length: 15
CDR3: CASSQGSGSKSPLHF
DNA: TGTGCCAGCAGCCAAGGTTCCGGGTCGAAATCACCCCTCCACTTT

V: TRBV24-1
D: TRBD1
size: once
J: TRBJ2-6
length: 16
CDR3: CATSDPRGLGANVLTF
DNA: TGTGCCACCAGTGACCCCAGGGGGCTAGGGGCCAACGTCCTGACTTTC

V: TRBV7-6
D: .
size: .
J: TRBJ2-5
length: 15
CDR3: CASSREDSRDGTQYF
DNA: TGTGCCAGCAGCCGGGAAGACAGTAGGGACGGTACCCAGTACTTC

V: TRBV6-5
D: .
size: few
J: TRBJ1-6
length: 13
CDR3: CASRDFSGSPLHF
DNA: TGTGCCAGCAGGGACTTTTCGGGGTCACCCCTCCACTTT

V: TRBV13
D: .
size: .
J: TRBJ1-1
length: 18
CDR3: CASSLVTGNLGMNTEAFF
DNA: TGTGCCAGCAGCTTAGTTACAGGTAATCTTGGGATGAACACTGAAGCTTTCTTT

V: TRBV7-9
D: TRBD1
size: few
J: TRBJ2-1
length: 16
CDR3: CASSLVGTGGMDEQFF
DNA: TGTGCCAGCAGCTTAGTAGGGACAGGGGGTATGGATGAGCAGTTCTTC

V: TRBV28
D: .
size: .
J: TRBJ1-1
length: 15
CDR3: CASSPPGTRNTEAFF
DNA: TGTGCCAGCAGTCCCCCGGGGACAAGGAACACTGAAGCTTTCTTT

V: TRBV21-1
D: .
size: .
J: TRBJ2-5
length: 16
CDR3: CASSKKPRRGQETQYF
DNA: TGTGCCAGCAGCAAAAAGCCAAGACGAGGGCAAGAGACCCAGTACTTC

V: TRBV16
D: .
size: many
J: TRBJ1-5
length: 16
CDR3: CASSQFFTGNNQPQHF
DNA: TGTGCCAGCAGCCAATTTTTCACAGGGAACAATCAGCCCCAGCATTTT

V: TRBV30
D: .
size: .
J: TRBJ2-2
length: 13
CDR3: CAWSSEVTGELFF
DNA: TGTGCCTGGAGTTCGGAAGTCACCGGGGAGCTGTTTTTT

V: TRBV5-1
D: .
size: once
J: TRBJ2-7
length: 14
CDR3: CASSPGAGTYEQYF
DNA: TGCGCCAGCAGCCCGGGGGCCGGTACCTACGAGCAGTACTTC

V: TRBV27
D: .
size: .
J: TRBJ2-3
length: 14
CDR3: CASGSRIPTDTQYF
DNA: TGTGCCAGCGGTAGTAGGATCCCCACAGATACGCAGTATTTT

V: TRBV7-9
D: .
size: .
J: TRBJ1-6
length: 14
CDR3: CASSTGPISSPLHF
DNA: TGTGCCAGCAGCACGGGACCGATCTCTTCACCCCTCCACTTT

V: TRBV7-8
D: .
size: .
J: TRBJ1-2
length: 14
CDR3: CASSLVGGSYGYTF
DNA: TGTGCCAGCAGCTTAGTGGGGGGCTCCTATGGCTACACCTTC